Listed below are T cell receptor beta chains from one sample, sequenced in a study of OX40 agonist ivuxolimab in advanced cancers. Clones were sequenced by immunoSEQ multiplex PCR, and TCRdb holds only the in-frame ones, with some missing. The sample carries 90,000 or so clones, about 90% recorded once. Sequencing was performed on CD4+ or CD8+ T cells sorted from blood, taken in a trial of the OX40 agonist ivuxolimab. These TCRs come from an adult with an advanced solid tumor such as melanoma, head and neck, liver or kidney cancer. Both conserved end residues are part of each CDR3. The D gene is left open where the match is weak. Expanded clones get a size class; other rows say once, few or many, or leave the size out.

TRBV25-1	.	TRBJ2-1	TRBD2	CASSTRQRLAVNEQFF	TGTGCCAGCAGTACCCGACAGAGACTAGCGGTCAATGAGCAGTTCTTC
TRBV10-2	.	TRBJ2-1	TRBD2	CASSEMGTSGYNEQFF	TGCGCCAGCAGTGAGATGGGGACTAGCGGTTACAATGAGCAGTTCTTC
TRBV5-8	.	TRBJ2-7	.	CASSLGGRAGSSYEQYF	TGTGCCAGCAGCTTGGGGGGCAGGGCGGGGAGCTCCTACGAGCAGTACTTC
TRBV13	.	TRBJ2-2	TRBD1	CASRQPGTGNTGELFF	TGTGCCAGCAGACAACCCGGGACAGGGAACACCGGGGAGCTGTTTTTT
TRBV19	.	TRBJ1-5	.	CASRYQGGHQPQHF	TGTGCCAGTAGGTATCAGGGAGGTCATCAGCCCCAGCATTTT
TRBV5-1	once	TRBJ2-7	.	CASSAGRPPDEQYF	TGCGCCAGCAGCGCTGGACGGCCCCCTGACGAGCAGTACTTC
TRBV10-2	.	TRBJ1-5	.	CASSQRFNQPQHF	TGCGCCAGCAGTCAGAGATTCAATCAGCCCCAGCATTTT
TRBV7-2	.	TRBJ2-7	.	CASSEGESLSDEQYF	TGTGCCAGCTCGGAGGGGGAATCTCTAAGCGACGAGCAGTACTTC
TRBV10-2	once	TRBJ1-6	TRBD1	CASSIQGANSPLHF	TGCGCCAGCAGCATCCAGGGGGCGAATTCACCCCTCCACTTT
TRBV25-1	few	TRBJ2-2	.	CASRGGELFF	TGTGCCAGCAGGGGCGGGGAGCTGTTTTTT
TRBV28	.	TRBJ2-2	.	CASLRGGNTGELFF	TGTGCCAGCCTAAGAGGGGGGAACACCGGGGAGCTGTTTTTT
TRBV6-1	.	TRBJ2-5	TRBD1	CASSEGTGGETQYF	TGTGCCAGCAGTGAAGGGACAGGGGGAGAGACCCAGTACTTC
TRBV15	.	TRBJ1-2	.	CATSRGRIYGYTF	TGTGCCACCAGCAGAGGACGGATCTATGGCTACACCTTC
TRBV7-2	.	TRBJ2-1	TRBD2	CASSPRTSGGAGNEQFF	TGTGCCAGCAGCCCTCGAACTAGCGGAGGTGCGGGGAATGAGCAGTTCTTC
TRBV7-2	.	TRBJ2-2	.	CASSPTGLPGELFF	TGTGCCAGCAGCCCCACAGGGCTGCCCGGGGAGCTGTTTTTT
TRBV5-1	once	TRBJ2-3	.	CASSLKTASTDTQYF	TGCGCCAGCAGCTTGAAGACAGCTAGCACAGATACGCAGTATTTT
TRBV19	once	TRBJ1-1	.	CASRPMWGNTEAFF	TGTGCCAGTAGGCCAATGTGGGGGAACACTGAAGCTTTCTTT
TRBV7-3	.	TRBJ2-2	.	CASSLGVFGELFF	TGTGCCAGCAGCTTAGGTGTATTCGGGGAGCTGTTTTTT
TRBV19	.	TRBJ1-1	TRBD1	CASSRAGQGASEAFF	TGTGCCAGTAGTAGAGCGGGACAGGGGGCGTCTGAAGCTTTCTTT
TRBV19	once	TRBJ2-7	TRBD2	CASSPQGLAGGGEQYF	TGTGCCAGTAGTCCGCAGGGACTAGCGGGAGGAGGCGAGCAGTACTTC
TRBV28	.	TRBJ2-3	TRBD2	CASSLRPAGGLTDTQYF	TGTGCCAGCAGTTTACGCCCAGCGGGAGGGCTCACAGATACGCAGTATTTT
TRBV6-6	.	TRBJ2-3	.	CASSAPLGTTDTQYF	TGTGCCAGCAGTGCCCCCCTCGGTACCACAGATACGCAGTATTTT
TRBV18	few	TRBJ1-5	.	CASSPGRDQPQHF	TGTGCCAGCTCACCAGGGAGGGATCAGCCCCAGCATTTT
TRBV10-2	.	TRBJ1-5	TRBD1	CASRGGPPAGNQPQHF	TGCGCCAGCAGAGGGGGCCCCCCAGCGGGCAATCAGCCCCAGCATTTT
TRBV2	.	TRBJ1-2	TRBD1	CASSAGQGAGGYTF	TGTGCCAGCAGTGCCGGACAGGGGGCTGGTGGCTACACCTTC
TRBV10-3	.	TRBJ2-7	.	CAIMDGGMSYEQYF	TGTGCCATCATGGACGGCGGGATGTCCTACGAGCAGTACTTC
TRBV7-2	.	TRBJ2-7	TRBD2	CASSSRTSTSYEQYF	TGTGCCAGCAGCTCCCGGACTAGCACCTCCTACGAGCAGTACTTC
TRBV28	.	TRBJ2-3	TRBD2	CASSRGLATDTQYF	TGTGCCAGCAGTCGGGGACTAGCGACAGATACGCAGTATTTT
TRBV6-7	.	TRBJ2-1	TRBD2	CASSGPGGNEQFF	TGTGCCAGCAGTGGCCCGGGGGGCAATGAGCAGTTCTTC
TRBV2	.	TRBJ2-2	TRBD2	CASSGTSGGNTGELFF	TGTGCCAGCAGTGGGACTAGCGGGGGGAACACCGGGGAGCTGTTTTTT
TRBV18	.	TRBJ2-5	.	CASSRAQPRAQETQYF	TGTGCCAGCTCACGGGCACAACCTCGGGCCCAAGAGACCCAGTACTTC
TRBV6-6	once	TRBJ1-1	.	CASSYWRAEAFF	TGTGCCAGCAGTTACTGGAGGGCTGAAGCTTTCTTT
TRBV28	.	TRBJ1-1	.	CASSPHLTGSEAFF	TGTGCCAGCAGTCCCCATCTGACGGGGTCTGAAGCTTTCTTT
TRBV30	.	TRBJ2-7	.	CAWSVQGFGARQYF	TGTGCCTGGAGTGTACAGGGATTTGGGGCCCGACAGTACTTC
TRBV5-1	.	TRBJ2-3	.	CASSPDSYPTDTQYF	TGCGCCAGCAGCCCGGACTCTTACCCCACAGATACGCAGTATTTT
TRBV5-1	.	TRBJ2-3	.	CASSFGQDTDTQYF	TGCGCCAGCAGCTTCGGGCAGGACACAGATACGCAGTATTTT
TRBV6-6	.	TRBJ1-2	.	CASRRGPGTNYGYTF	TGTGCCAGCAGGCGGGGCCCAGGAACCAACTATGGCTACACCTTC
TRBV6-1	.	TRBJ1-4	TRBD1	CASRATGATNEKLFF	TGTGCCAGCAGGGCAACAGGGGCAACTAATGAAAAACTGTTTTTT
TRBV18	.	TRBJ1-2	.	CASSPGTPSGSGYTF	TGTGCCAGCTCACCGGGGACTCCCTCCGGCAGTGGCTACACCTTC
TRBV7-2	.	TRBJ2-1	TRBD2	CASSATSGSYNEQFF	TGTGCCAGCAGCGCAACTAGCGGGAGTTACAATGAGCAGTTCTTC
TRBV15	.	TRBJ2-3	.	CATSRSMSTDTQYF	TGTGCCACCAGCAGGTCGATGAGCACAGATACGCAGTATTTT
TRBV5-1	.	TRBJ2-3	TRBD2	CASSLVGSPTSGRTDTQYF	TGCGCCAGCAGCTTGGTGGGTAGCCCCACTAGCGGCCGCACAGATACGCAGTATTTT
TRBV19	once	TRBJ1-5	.	CASSIGGYSNQPQHF	TGTGCCAGTAGTATAGGTGGCTATAGCAATCAGCCCCAGCATTTT
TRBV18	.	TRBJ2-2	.	CASSPNTNTGELFF	TGTGCCAGCTCACCTAATACGAACACCGGGGAGCTGTTTTTT
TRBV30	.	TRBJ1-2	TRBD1	CAWRRQGAGHGYTF	TGTGCCTGGCGCCGACAGGGGGCAGGACATGGCTACACCTTC
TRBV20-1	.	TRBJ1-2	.	CSTGSNYGYTF	TGCAGTACGGGAAGTAACTATGGCTACACCTTC